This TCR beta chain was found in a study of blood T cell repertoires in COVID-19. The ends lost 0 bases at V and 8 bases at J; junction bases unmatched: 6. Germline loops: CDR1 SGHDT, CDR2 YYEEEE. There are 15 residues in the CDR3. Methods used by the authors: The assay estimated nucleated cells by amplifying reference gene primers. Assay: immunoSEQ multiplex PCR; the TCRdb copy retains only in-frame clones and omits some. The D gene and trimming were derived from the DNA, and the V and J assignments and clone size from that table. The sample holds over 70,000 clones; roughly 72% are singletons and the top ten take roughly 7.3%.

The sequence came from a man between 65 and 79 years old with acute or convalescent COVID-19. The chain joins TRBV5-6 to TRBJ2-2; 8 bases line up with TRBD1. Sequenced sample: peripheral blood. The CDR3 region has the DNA TGTGCCAGCAGCTTGGCCGCAGGGGGCCTAGGGGAGCTGTTTTTT. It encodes CASSLAAGGLGELFF.